Listed below are T cell receptor beta chains from one sample, sequenced in a study of T cell responses to AZD1222 COVID-19 vaccine. TCRdb's table, derived via immunoSEQ multiplex PCR, lists solely in-frame clones and lacks some. The sample has approximately 80,000 clones, 80% to 90% seen once. This specimen consisted of peripheral blood, obtained 28 days after the second AZD1222 dose. Every receptor here comes from an adult who received the AZD1222 COVID-19 vaccine. Both conserved end residues are part of each CDR3. A D gene is named only where the DNA matches it firmly. The size entry is marked missing in some rows and otherwise reads once, few, many or a size class.

>TRBV30|13|-|-|TRBJ2-1
TGTGCCTGGAGTGTAAACCGAAACAATGAGCAGTTCTTC
CAWSVNRNNEQFF
>TRBV6-5|15|few|TRBD1|TRBJ1-1
TGTGCCAGCAGTTATTCGACAGGGCTGGGCACTGAAGCTTTCTTT
CASSYSTGLGTEAFF
>TRBV15|14|-|TRBD1|TRBJ2-2
TGTGCCACCCGACAGGGTTTTAACACCGGGGAGCTGTTTTTT
CATRQGFNTGELFF
>TRBV27|14|-|-|TRBJ1-5
TGTGCCAGCACTCCTAAGGCTAGCAATCAGCCCCAGCATTTT
CASTPKASNQPQHF
>TRBV19|12|once|-|TRBJ1-1
TGTGCCAGTAGTATGCAAAACACTGAAGCTTTCTTT
CASSMQNTEAFF
>TRBV4-3|14|-|TRBD1|TRBJ2-2
TGCGCCAGCAGCCACGGGACAGGGGCCGGGGAGCTGTTTTTT
CASSHGTGAGELFF
>TRBV7-3|17|-|TRBD1|TRBJ2-3
TGTGCCAGCAGCTCGAAAGGACAGGGGGATAGCACAGATACGCAGTATTTT
CASSSKGQGDSTDTQYF
>TRBV6-2/TRBV6-3|15|-|-|TRBJ2-1
TGTGCCAGCAGCCGGACAGTTCAATTCTACAATGAGCAGTTCTTC
CASSRTVQFYNEQFF
>TRBV6-5|13|-|-|TRBJ1-5
TGTGCCAGCAGTTACCGCAGGGATCAGCCCCAGCATTTT
CASSYRRDQPQHF
>TRBV6-5|15|-|TRBD1|TRBJ1-1
TGTGCCAGCAGTTCACAGGGGCGGATGAACACTGAAGCTTTCTTT
CASSSQGRMNTEAFF
>TRBV19|14|-|-|TRBJ1-1
TGTGCCAGTAGTTACGAGGTAACGGGGTCTGAAGCTTTCTTT
CASSYEVTGSEAFF
>TRBV6-1|14|-|TRBD2|TRBJ2-7
TGTGCCAGCAGTGAGGCGGGGGGGACCTACGAGCAGTACTTC
CASSEAGGTYEQYF
>TRBV18|15|-|-|TRBJ1-4
TGTGCCAGCTCAACCTCAACCTCAACTAATGAAAAACTGTTTTTT
CASSTSTSTNEKLFF
>TRBV7-2|17|-|TRBD2|TRBJ2-3
TGTGCCAGCAGCTTAGGACTAGCGGGGACTAGCACAGATACGCAGTATTTT
CASSLGLAGTSTDTQYF
>TRBV29-1|12|-|-|TRBJ1-2
TGCAGTGGTACGGACAGCAACTATGGCTACACCTTC
CSGTDSNYGYTF
>TRBV7-9|15|-|-|TRBJ1-1
TGTGCCAGCAGCTTATCGGCGGCGGGAGACACTGAAGCTTTCTTT
CASSLSAAGDTEAFF
>TRBV2|16|-|-|TRBJ1-4
TGTGCCAGCAGTCCCCCAGGAATCCGAACTAATGAAAAACTGTTTTTT
CASSPPGIRTNEKLFF
>TRBV6-5|15|-|TRBD1|TRBJ2-2
TGTGCCAGCACGGTCGAGCAGGGGGACACCGGGGAGCTGTTTTTT
CASTVEQGDTGELFF
>TRBV12-3/TRBV12-4|13|once|-|TRBJ1-2
TGTGCCAGCAGTCTCGAGGCTAACTATGGCTACACCTTC
CASSLEANYGYTF
>TRBV7-9|16|-|-|TRBJ1-4
TGTGCCAGCAGCCCTCAGACCGGGACTGGAATGAAAAAACTGTTTTTT
CASSPQTGTGMKKLFF
>TRBV30|15|-|-|TRBJ1-4
TGTGCCTGGACCGGCAAGGCCGTGGCTAATGAAAAACTGTTTTTT
CAWTGKAVANEKLFF
>TRBV11-2|15|-|TRBD1|TRBJ2-3
TGTGCCAGCAGCCAGAGGGACAGCCGCACAGATACGCAGTATTTT
CASSQRDSRTDTQYF
>TRBV11-3|13|-|TRBD1|TRBJ2-7
TGTGCCAGCAGCTACCAACAGGGGGCAAAGCAGTACTTC
CASSYQQGAKQYF
>TRBV27|15|once|TRBD1|TRBJ1-1
TGTGCCAGCAGTCCCACAGGGGGCCGGAACACTGAAGCTTTCTTT
CASSPTGGRNTEAFF
>TRBV29-1|11|-|-|TRBJ1-2
TGCAGCGACAGACAAGGCGATGGCTACACCTTC
CSDRQGDGYTF
>TRBV10-3|14|-|-|TRBJ1-1
TGTGCCATCAGTGGGGGGTACATGAACACTGAAGCTTTCTTT
CAISGGYMNTEAFF
>TRBV7-2|18|-|-|TRBJ2-3
TGTGCCAGCAGCCCCTTTTCGCCCCTGATTCCTTTCACAGATACGCAGTATTTT
CASSPFSPLIPFTDTQYF
>TRBV28|16|few|-|TRBJ1-2
TGTGCCAGCAGTGGAGGTCTTTCAGTCTTGACTTATGGCTACACCTTC
CASSGGLSVLTYGYTF
>TRBV19|16|-|-|TRBJ2-5
TGTGCCAGTAGTCTAAAACCCTATACCGGGGGAGAGACCCAGTACTTC
CASSLKPYTGGETQYF
>TRBV7-2|17|-|TRBD2|TRBJ2-3
TGTGCCAGCAGCTTACGTCCCATCGGGAGGTCCCCAGATACGCAGTATTTT
CASSLRPIGRSPDTQYF
>TRBV6-1|12|-|-|TRBJ2-1
TGTGCCAGCGGGGGCCTTTACAATGAGCAGTTCTTC
CASGGLYNEQFF
>TRBV3-1/TRBV3-2|18|-|TRBD2|TRBJ2-5
TGTGCCAGCAGCCAAGCTGGACTAGCGGGGGTCTACCAAGAGACCCAGTACTTC
CASSQAGLAGVYQETQYF
>TRBV29-1|14|-|TRBD2|TRBJ2-1
TGCAGCTCTCGCACTAGCGGGAGGTCCAATGAGCAGTTCTTC
CSSRTSGRSNEQFF
>TRBV3-1/TRBV3-2|13|-|-|TRBJ1-5
TGTGCCAGCAGCCAAGGGCGGAATCAGCCCCAGCATTTT
CASSQGRNQPQHF
>TRBV5-1|14|-|-|TRBJ2-2
TGCGCCAGCAGCTTTACTGCGAACACCGGGGAGCTGTTTTTT
CASSFTANTGELFF
>TRBV9|16|once|-|TRBJ2-3
TGTGCCAGCAGTACATTTGGGACCCCTGGGGCAGATACGCAGTATTTT
CASSTFGTPGADTQYF
>TRBV6-5|15|-|TRBD1|TRBJ1-1
TGTGCCAGCAGTTTAACGGACAGGGGGGGCACTGAAGCTTTCTTT
CASSLTDRGGTEAFF
>TRBV28|15|-|TRBD2|TRBJ2-7
TGTGCCAGCAGTTTGTTAGCGGGGGGGCGCTACGAGCAGTACTTC
CASSLLAGGRYEQYF
>TRBV6-5|14|-|-|TRBJ2-2
TGTGCCAGCCTTTGGCGGGGGAACACCGGGGAGCTGTTTTTT
CASLWRGNTGELFF
>TRBV18|15|-|TRBD1|TRBJ1-1
TGTGCCAGCTCACCACTTAAGGGGGCGGTCACTGAAGCTTTCTTT
CASSPLKGAVTEAFF
>TRBV5-1|11|once|-|TRBJ2-1
TGCGCCAGCCGTCTTGGAAGCGAGCAGTTCTTC
CASRLGSEQFF
>TRBV28|16|once|TRBD1|TRBJ1-5
TGTGCCAGCAGCCGCCTCCGGGACAGGGTGAATCAGCCCCAGCATTTT
CASSRLRDRVNQPQHF
>TRBV7-2|16|-|TRBD2|TRBJ2-7
TGTGCCAGCAGGTTCAGGAGCGGGAGAGACTCCTACGAGCAGTACTTC
CASRFRSGRDSYEQYF
>TRBV6-1|15|-|-|TRBJ2-5
TGTGCCAGCAGTGACCGGACAGAACCTCAAGAGACCCAGTACTTC
CASSDRTEPQETQYF
>TRBV11-3|13|once|-|TRBJ2-3
TGTGCCAGCAGCACCGGAGAACCAGATACGCAGTATTTT
CASSTGEPDTQYF
>TRBV28|12|-|-|TRBJ2-5
TGTGCCAGCAGTGAGGGCCGAGAGACCCAGTACTTC
CASSEGRETQYF
>TRBV19|14|-|-|TRBJ1-2
TGTGCCAGTTATCGTACGGGGATGGAAGATGGCTACACCTTC
CASYRTGMEDGYTF
>TRBV28|14|-|TRBD2|TRBJ2-5
TGTGCCAGCAGTACAAGGACTAGCGTGGAGACCCAGTACTTC
CASSTRTSVETQYF
>TRBV7-2|14|once|TRBD2|TRBJ2-1
TGTGCCAGTTCTCCGGGCGGGAGTAACAATGAGCAGTTCTTC
CASSPGGSNNEQFF
>TRBV9|13|-|-|TRBJ2-2
TGTGCCACCAAAAAGGGGGTGACCGGGGAGCTGTTTTTT
CATKKGVTGELFF
>TRBV9|14|-|-|TRBJ1-5
TGTGCCAGCAGCGTAGCTCCGAGCAATCAGCCCCAGCATTTT
CASSVAPSNQPQHF
>TRBV3-1/TRBV3-2|13|-|-|TRBJ1-1
TGTGCCAGCAGCCAAGATAGTCGAGGGCTAGCTTTCTTT
CASSQDSRGLAFF
>TRBV19|15|-|TRBD1|TRBJ1-2
TGTGCCAGTAGCCGGGACAGGACCAGGACCTATGGCTACACCTTC
CASSRDRTRTYGYTF
>TRBV28|16|-|-|TRBJ1-2
TGTGCCAGCAGTCCCGCGGGACTTTCGGGCGTCTATGGCTACACCTTC
CASSPAGLSGVYGYTF
>TRBV5-4|14|-|TRBD1|TRBJ2-7
TGTGCCAGCAGCATGGGACAGGGATTCGACGAGCAGTACTTC
CASSMGQGFDEQYF
>TRBV27|14|-|-|TRBJ2-5
TGTGCCAGCAGTTTATATGGTACTCAAGAGACCCAGTACTTC
CASSLYGTQETQYF
>TRBV2|15|-|TRBD1|TRBJ2-7
TGTGCCAGCACTCGATCCCAGGGGGTCGCCTACGAGCAGTACTTC
CASTRSQGVAYEQYF
>TRBV5-1|17|-|TRBD1|TRBJ1-4
TGCGCCAGCAGCCCCGGGACAGGACTAATTGGCCGTGAAAAACTGTTTTTT
CASSPGTGLIGREKLFF
>TRBV2|14|-|TRBD1|TRBJ1-1
TGTGCCAGTGGGGGGGACAGCGTGAACACTGAAGCTTTCTTT
CASGGDSVNTEAFF
>TRBV19|14|-|-|TRBJ2-3
TGTGCCAGTAGCCCTACATCTAGCACAGATACGCAGTATTTT
CASSPTSSTDTQYF